This TCR beta chain stems from a study of cytomegalovirus exposure and HLA in healthy donors. Donors were nominally healthy when sampled, though unrecorded immune exposures were likely. The CDR3 consists of 16 residues. V shed 4 bases, J shed 7 bases, and the junction held 13 bases outside the gene matches. CDR1 SGHVS and CDR2 FNYEAQ come from the germline V gene. PCR involved 60 Vbeta and 13 Jbeta primers. Profiled with immunoSEQ multiplex PCR; TCRdb holds only in-frame clones, not every one. Among 150,000 or so clones listed, over 65% were seen once. Sample: PBMCs. The V gene is TRBV7-6, the J gene TRBJ2-1, with TRBD2 matching 7 bases. This sequence originates from a female donor in good health and CMV-seronegative. CDR3: CASSSPLGLSGNEQFF. CDR3 DNA sequence: TGTGCCAGCAGCTCCCCTCTGGGACTATCAGGAAATGAGCAGTTCTTC.